This TCR beta chain is from a study of Ad26.COV2.S vaccination and SARS-CoV-2 variants. Study-wide points: Spike-specific responses of CD8+ and CD4+ T cells were reported to display substantial breadth after vaccination.

In germline, CDR1 is MNHEY, CDR2 SVGAGI. After removal of 2 bases from V and 7 bases from J, the junction contained 10 bases not matched to a gene. CDR3 length: 16 amino acids. Treatment described: some 20 received Ad26.COV2.S at low or high dose, single or two shots; several received placebo; per-sample allocation not given. Each sample was drawn 63 days after the first injection (of vaccine or placebo). As to this clone: Antigen: not known.

The protocol was immunoSEQ multiplex PCR, while the TCRdb copy is restricted to in-frame clones and leaves out a portion. The sample has a few hundred thousand clones; 80% to 95% are singletons. The J gene is TRBJ2-1, the V gene TRBV6-5; 8 bases fit TRBD2. Specimen: peripheral blood, collected in a trial of Ad26.COV2.S vaccine versus placebo. The receptor comes from a person between 18 and 60 years old who received the Ad26.COV2.S COVID-19 vaccine or a placebo. The CDR3 loop reads CASSYRAGEGSNEQFF. The DNA of the CDR3 is TGTGCCAGCAGTTACCGAGCGGGAGAAGGGAGTAATGAGCAGTTCTTC.